The TCR beta chain described here comes from a study of human thymus T cells. Resections from corrective heart surgery provided thymus tissue. Healthy Finnish infants undergoing corrective surgery for congenital heart defects provided the donor material. Germline-derived CDR1 and CDR2 are SGHVS and FNYEAQ. The CDR3 is 16 amino acids. V lost 5 bases, J lost 4 bases, and 13 bases stayed unmatched. Assay used: immunoSEQ multiplex PCR; TCRdb lists only in-frame clones, some missing. Of about 130,000 clones detected, around 94% appear once; the ten largest clones hold around 0.022%. In regard to this clone: Its antigen is currently unknown.

Points from the study as a whole: Thymic as well as blood repertoires seemed to favor certain V and J genes unevenly. Thymic repertoires overlap heavily among unrelated individuals, related research has reported.

The sequenced sample was thymus tissue. This sequence was found in a boy under two years old with a congenital heart defect but otherwise immunologically healthy. V and J are TRBV7-6 and TRBJ1-1; 7 positions match TRBD1. The CDR3 DNA reads TGTGCCAGCAGCCAGGGGGGATTTCGGGTGGGCACTGAAGCTTTCTTT. The encoded protein is CASSQGGFRVGTEAFF.